The sequence of this T cell receptor beta chain was determined in a study of human T cells and chemical hapten exposure. The germline V gene encodes CDR1 SGHRS and CDR2 YFSETQ. The CDR3 contains 14 residues. Losses at the gene ends were 4 bases for V and 7 bases for J; bases not matched to a gene: 3. This clonotype has just a few counts. Antigen: not known. Described time point: pre-sensitization, week 0. The treatment denotes: therapeutic diphenylcyclopropenone sensitization with weekly scalp DPC. TCRdb passed the RACE reads through MiXCR, listing each CDR3 protein once. This sample has 84,000 or so distinct CDR3 sequences; 8.5% occur once, and the top ten carry around 2.6%. Regarding the study as a whole: DPC sensitization left the count of TCRs above 1 in 1000 unchanged.

The rearrangement links TRBV5-1 to TRBJ1-6; 9 nucleotides align to TRBD1. Sequencing was performed on whole blood, taken in connection with sensitization to the hapten diphenylcyclopropenone (DPC). This TCR was sampled from a man in his forties with alopecia areata. Some clones in this sample may be carry-over from other donors' samples. The CDR3 here is CASSRDRANSPLHF. CDR3 nucleotides: TGCGCCAGCAGCCGGGACAGGGCCAATTCACCCCTCCACTTT.